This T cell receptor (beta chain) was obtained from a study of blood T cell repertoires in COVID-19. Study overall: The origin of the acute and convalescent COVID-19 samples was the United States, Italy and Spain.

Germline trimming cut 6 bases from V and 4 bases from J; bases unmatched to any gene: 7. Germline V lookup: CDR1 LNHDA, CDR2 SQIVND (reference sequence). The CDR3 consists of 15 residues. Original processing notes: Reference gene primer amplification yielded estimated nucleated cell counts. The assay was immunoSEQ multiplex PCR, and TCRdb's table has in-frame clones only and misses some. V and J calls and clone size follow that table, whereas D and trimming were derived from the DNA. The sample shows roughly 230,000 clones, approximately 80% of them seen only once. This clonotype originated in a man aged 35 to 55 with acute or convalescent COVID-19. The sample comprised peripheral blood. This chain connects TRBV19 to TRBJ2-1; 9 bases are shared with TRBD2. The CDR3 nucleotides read TGTGCCAGTAGCTTAGCGGGAGATCTTTACAATGAGCAGTTCTTC. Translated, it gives CASSLAGDLYNEQFF. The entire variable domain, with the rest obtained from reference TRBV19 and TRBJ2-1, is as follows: DGGITQSPKYLFRKEGQNVTLSCEQNLNHDAMYWYRQDPGQGLRLIYYSQIVNDFQKGDIAEGYSVSREKKESFPLTVTSAQKNPTAFYLCASSLAGDLYNEQFFGPGTRLTVL.